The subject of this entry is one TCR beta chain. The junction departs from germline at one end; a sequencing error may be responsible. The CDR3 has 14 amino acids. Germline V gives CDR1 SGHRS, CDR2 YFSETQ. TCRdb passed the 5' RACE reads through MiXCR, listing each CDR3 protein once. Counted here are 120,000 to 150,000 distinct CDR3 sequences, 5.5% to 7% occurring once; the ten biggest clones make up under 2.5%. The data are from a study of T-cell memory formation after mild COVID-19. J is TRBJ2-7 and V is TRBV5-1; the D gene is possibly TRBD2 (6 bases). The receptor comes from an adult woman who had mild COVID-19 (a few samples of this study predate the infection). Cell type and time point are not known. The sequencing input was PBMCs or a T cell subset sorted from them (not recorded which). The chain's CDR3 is CASRLEGQGGEQYF. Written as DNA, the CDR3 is TGCGCCAGCAGATTGGAGGGGCAGGGAGGCGAGCAGTACTTC.